This record looks at one T cell receptor beta chain sequence and its context. CDR1 is LGHNA and CDR2 is YNFKEQ in the germline V gene. Trimming cost V 0 bases and J 5 bases, with 14 bases left between them. The CDR3 totals 15 residues. The data belong to a study of technical replicates of blood from a handful of donors. Libraries were prepared by immunoSEQ multiplex PCR; TCRdb keeps only in-frame clonotypes and omits some of them. The profile covers 62,000 or so clones, with around 90% appearing a single time and approximately 5% taken by the ten largest. Sequenced input: PBMCs. V is TRBV4-2 and J is TRBJ2-7; D is possibly TRBD2 (5 bases). This TCR came from a human donor in good health. Some clones in this sample may be carry-over from other donors' samples. This CDR3 is CASSQDGRGGNEQYF. CDR3 DNA: TGTGCCAGCAGCCAAGATGGTCGGGGTGGAAACGAGCAGTACTTC.